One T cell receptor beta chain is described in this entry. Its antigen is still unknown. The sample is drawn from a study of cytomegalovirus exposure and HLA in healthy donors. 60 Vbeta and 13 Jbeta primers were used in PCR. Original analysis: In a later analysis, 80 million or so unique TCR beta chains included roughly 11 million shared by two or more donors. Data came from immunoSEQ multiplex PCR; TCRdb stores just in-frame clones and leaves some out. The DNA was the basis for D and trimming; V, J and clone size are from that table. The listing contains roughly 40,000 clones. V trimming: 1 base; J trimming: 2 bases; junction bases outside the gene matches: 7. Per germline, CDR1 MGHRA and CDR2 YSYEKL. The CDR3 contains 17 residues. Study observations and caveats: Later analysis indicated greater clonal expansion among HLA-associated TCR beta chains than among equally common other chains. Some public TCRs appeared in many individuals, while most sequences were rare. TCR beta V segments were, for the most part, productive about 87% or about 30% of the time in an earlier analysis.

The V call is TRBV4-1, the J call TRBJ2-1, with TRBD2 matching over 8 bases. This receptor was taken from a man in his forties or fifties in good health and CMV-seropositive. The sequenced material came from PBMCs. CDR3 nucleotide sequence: TGCGCCAGCAGCCAAGTCGGCGGGAGGAGCCCCTACAATGAGCAGTTCTTC. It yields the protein CASSQVGGRSPYNEQFF.